Below are 3 T cell receptor beta chains sequenced from a single sample in a study of radiation and T cells in renal cell carcinoma. Described time point: blood 2 weeks post-SBRT. Specified treatment: 15 Gy SBRT to primary tumor, nephrectomy 4 weeks later. Sequencing used immunoSEQ multiplex PCR; TCRdb keeps in-frame clones, though not all of them. The profile shows around 120,000 clones, over 75% of them singletons. Here the sequenced sample was blood, taken from a patient whose treatment included radiotherapy and nephrectomy. The source of these receptors is a woman in her sixties with renal cell carcinoma.

J is TRBJ1-2 and V is TRBV7-9; no definite D call. CDR1 is SEHNR and CDR2 is FQNEAQ in the germline V gene (reference sequence). V was trimmed by 4 bases and J by 2 bases, leaving 11 bases between them. The CDR3 is 14 residues long. CDR3 nucleotide sequence: TGTGCCAGCAGCTCACCCGGAACCAACTATGGCTACACCTTC. This translates into CASSSPGTNYGYTF.

The chain combines TRBV28 with TRBJ1-2; perhaps TRBD1 as D (6 bases). The CDR3 sequence is 14 residues long. V was trimmed by 2 bases and J by 11 bases, leaving 18 bases between them. Germline V gene lookup returns CDR1 MDHEN and CDR2 SYDVKM. CDR3 in DNA: TGTGCCAGCAGTTTAGGTACAGGGCAAGGGGGATACACCTTC. It translates to CASSLGTGQGGYTF.

The chain combines TRBV4-2 with TRBJ1-1; the D gene is possibly TRBD1 (5 bases). This CDR3 is built from 14 residues. The germline V and J ends were trimmed by 0 bases and 5 bases, with 10 bases remaining between them. Germline V lookup: CDR1 LGHNA, CDR2 YNFKEQ. The chain's CDR3 is CASSQDWGGTEAFF. CDR3 sequence (DNA): TGTGCCAGCAGCCAAGATTGGGGGGGGACTGAAGCTTTCTTT.